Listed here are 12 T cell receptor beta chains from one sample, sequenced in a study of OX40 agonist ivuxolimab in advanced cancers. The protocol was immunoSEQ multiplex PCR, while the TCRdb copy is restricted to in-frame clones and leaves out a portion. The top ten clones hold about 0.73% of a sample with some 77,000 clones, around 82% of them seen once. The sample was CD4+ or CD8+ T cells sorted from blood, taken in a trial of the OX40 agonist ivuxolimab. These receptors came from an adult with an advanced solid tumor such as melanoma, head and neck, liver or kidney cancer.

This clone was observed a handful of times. The CDR3 DNA sequence: TGTGCCAGCAGAAGCCCAGGTGGCGGGAGTAGGGGCGAGCAGTACTTC. Amino acids: CASRSPGGGSRGEQYF. The chain is built from TRBV7-2 and TRBJ2-7, with 7 bases matching TRBD2. The CDR3 runs 16 residues. Looked up from germline, CDR1 is SGHTA and CDR2 is FQGNSA. V shed 6 bases, J shed 6 bases, and the junction held 17 bases outside the gene matches.

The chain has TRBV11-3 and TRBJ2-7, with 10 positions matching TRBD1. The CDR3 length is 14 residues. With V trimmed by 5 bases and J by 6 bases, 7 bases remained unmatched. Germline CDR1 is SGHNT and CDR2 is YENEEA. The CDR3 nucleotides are TGTGCCAGCAGCCAGGGACAGGGGTTCGGCGAGCAGTACTTC. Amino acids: CASSQGQGFGEQYF.

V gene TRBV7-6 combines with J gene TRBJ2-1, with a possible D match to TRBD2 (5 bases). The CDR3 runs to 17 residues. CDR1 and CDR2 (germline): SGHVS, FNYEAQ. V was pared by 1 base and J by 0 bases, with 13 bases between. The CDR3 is CASSLDQRTSSYNEQFF. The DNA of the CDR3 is TGTGCCAGCAGCTTAGACCAGCGGACGAGCTCCTACAATGAGCAGTTCTTC.

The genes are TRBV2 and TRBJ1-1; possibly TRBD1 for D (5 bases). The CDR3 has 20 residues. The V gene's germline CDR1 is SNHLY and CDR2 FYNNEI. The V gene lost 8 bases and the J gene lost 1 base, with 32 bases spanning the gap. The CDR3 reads CASLTRSEWGRGPSNTEAFF. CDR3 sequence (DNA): TGTGCCAGCTTAACCCGTAGTGAATGGGGCCGAGGCCCGTCGAACACTGAAGCTTTCTTT. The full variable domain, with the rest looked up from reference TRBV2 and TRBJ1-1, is EPEVTQTPSHQVTQMGQEVILRCVPISNHLYFYWYRQILGQKVEFLVSFYNNEISEKSEIFDDQFSVERPDGSNFTLKIRSTKLEDSAMYFCASLTRSEWGRGPSNTEAFFGQGTRLTVV.

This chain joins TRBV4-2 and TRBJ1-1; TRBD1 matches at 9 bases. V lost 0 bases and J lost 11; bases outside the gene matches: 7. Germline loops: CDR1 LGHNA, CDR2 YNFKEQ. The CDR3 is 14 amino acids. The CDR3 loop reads CASSQDQGTGRAFF. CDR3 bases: TGTGCCAGCAGCCAAGATCAGGGGACAGGGCGGGCTTTCTTT.

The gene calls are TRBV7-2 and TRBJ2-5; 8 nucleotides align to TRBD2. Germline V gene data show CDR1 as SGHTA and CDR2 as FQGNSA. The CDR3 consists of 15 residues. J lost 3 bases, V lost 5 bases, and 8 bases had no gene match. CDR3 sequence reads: CASSQGPGGKETQYF. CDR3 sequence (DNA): TGTGCCAGCAGCCAGGGGCCGGGAGGGAAAGAGACCCAGTACTTC.

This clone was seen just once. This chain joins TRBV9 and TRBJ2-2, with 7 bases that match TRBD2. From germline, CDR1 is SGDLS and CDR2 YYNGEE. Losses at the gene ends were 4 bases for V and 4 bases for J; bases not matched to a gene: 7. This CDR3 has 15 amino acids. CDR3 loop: CASSLTSSGTGELFF. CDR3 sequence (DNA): TGTGCCAGCAGCCTGACTAGCTCGGGCACCGGGGAGCTGTTTTTT. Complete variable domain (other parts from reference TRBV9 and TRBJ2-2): DSGVTQTPKHLITATGQRVTLRCSPRSGDLSVYWYQQSLDQGLQFLIQYYNGEERAKGNILERFSAQQFPDLHSELNLSSLELGDSALYFCASSLTSSGTGELFFGEGSRLTVL.

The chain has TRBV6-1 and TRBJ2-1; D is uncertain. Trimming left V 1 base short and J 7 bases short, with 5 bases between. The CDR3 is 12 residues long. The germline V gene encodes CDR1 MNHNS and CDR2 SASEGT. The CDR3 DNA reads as TGTGCCAGCAGTGAAGTAGGGAATGAGCAGTTCTTC. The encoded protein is CASSEVGNEQFF.

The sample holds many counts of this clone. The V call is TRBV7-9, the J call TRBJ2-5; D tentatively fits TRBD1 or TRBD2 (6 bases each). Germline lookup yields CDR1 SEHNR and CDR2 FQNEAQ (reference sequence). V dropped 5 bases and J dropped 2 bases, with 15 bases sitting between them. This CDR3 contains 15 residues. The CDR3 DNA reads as TGTGCCAGCAGCGATATTCGGGGGCCACAAGAGACCCAGTACTTC. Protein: CASSDIRGPQETQYF.

CDR3 protein: CASSLVGQYLTGELFF. The CDR3 DNA is TGTGCCAGCAGCTTGGTCGGCCAGTACCTCACCGGGGAGCTGTTTTTT. This chain links TRBV5-6 with TRBJ2-2; D uncertain. V lost 0 bases, J lost 4 bases, and 13 bases lay in between. Germline CDR1 SGHDT, CDR2 YYEEEE. The CDR3 covers 16 residues. Full variable domain (remainder filled in from reference TRBV5-6 and TRBJ2-2): DAGVTQSPTHLIKTRGQQVTLRCSPKSGHDTVSWYQQALGQGPQFIFQYYEEEERQRGNFPDRFSGHQFPNYSSELNVNALLLGDSALYLCASSLVGQYLTGELFFGEGSRLTVL.

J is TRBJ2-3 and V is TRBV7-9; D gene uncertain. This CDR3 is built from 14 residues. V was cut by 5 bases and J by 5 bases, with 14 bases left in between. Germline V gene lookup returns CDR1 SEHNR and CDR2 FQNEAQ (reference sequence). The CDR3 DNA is TGTGCCAGCAGCCCGGACCTGGGTGGAGATACGCAGTATTTT. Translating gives CASSPDLGGDTQYF.

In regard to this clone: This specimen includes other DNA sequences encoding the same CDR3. The CDR3 region has the DNA TGCGCCAGCAGCTTGGCGAGAGAGACCCAGTACTTC. This sequence encodes CASSLARETQYF. The V call is TRBV5-1, the J call TRBJ2-5; D call uncertain. Per germline, CDR1 SGHRS and CDR2 YFSETQ. The CDR3 is 12 residues long. Trimming removed 0 bases from V and 4 bases from J, with 4 bases in between.